This T cell receptor (beta chain) was identified during a study of shared clonotypes between healthy human individuals. The wider study: Three plates each covered CD4 naive and memory; CD8 naive two, CD8 memory one.

Whole-study findings and limits: Larger richness was generally estimated for naive than memory subsets. Sharing of clonotypes among donors was expected to vary with sequencing depth.

V was pared by 0 bases and J by 2 bases, with 14 bases between. CDR1 is GTSNPN and CDR2 is SVGIG in the germline V gene (reference sequence). The CDR3 has 15 amino acids. In regard to this clone: Its antigen remains unknown.

Only Caucasian adults living in Nashville, Tennessee made up the donor group. This table comes from immunoSEQ multiplex PCR, and its TCRdb copy is limited to in-frame clones, with some not included. The top ten clones hold 34% of a sample with 650,000 to 700,000 clones, 90% of them seen once. The sequence derives from a man aged 18 to 30 in good health. Some clones in this sample may be carry-over from other donors' samples. The genes are TRBV30 and TRBJ2-7; the D gene is possibly TRBD2 (6 bases). Sample: memory CD8+ T cells from PBMCs. Subset described: CD45RO+ cells pooled with CCR7-negative TemRA cells. The CDR3 reads CAWSVGIADAYEQYF. CDR3 nucleotides: TGTGCCTGGAGTGTGGGGATAGCGGATGCCTACGAGCAGTACTTC.